This paragraph reports one T cell receptor (beta chain). Its target is unknown. Germline V gene sequence: CDR1 MNHEY, CDR2 SMNVEV (reference sequence). The CDR3 length is 16 residues. V dropped 4 bases and J dropped 0 bases, with 13 bases sitting between them. Clones were read by immunoSEQ multiplex PCR, and TCRdb kept only the in-frame ones, dropping some. The repertoire holds 120,000 or so clones, with about 87% as singletons. The sample belongs to a study of T cell responses to AZD1222 COVID-19 vaccine. Whole-study results and caveats: Repertoire samples came only from after the peak T cell response.

The specimen comprised peripheral blood, sampled 28 days after the second AZD1222 dose. The V gene is TRBV27, the J gene TRBJ2-1; D tentatively fits TRBD1 or TRBD2 (6 bases each). This sequence originates from an adult who received the AZD1222 COVID-19 vaccine. The CDR3 sequence: CASSSTRGSSYNEQFF. The CDR3 DNA follows: TGTGCCAGCAGTTCGACTAGGGGGAGCTCCTACAATGAGCAGTTCTTC.